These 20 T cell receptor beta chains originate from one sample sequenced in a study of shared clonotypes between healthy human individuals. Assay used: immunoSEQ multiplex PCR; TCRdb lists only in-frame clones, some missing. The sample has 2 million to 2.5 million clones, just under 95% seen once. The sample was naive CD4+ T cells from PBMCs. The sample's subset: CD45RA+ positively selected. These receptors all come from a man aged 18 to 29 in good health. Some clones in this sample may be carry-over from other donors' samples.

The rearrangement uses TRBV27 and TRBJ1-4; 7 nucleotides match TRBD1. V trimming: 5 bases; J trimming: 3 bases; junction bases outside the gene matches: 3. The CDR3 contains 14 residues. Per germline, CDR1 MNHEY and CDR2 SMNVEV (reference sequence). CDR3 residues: CASSRGQANEKLFF. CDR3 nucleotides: TGTGCCAGCAGTCGCGGACAGGCTAATGAAAAACTGTTTTTT.

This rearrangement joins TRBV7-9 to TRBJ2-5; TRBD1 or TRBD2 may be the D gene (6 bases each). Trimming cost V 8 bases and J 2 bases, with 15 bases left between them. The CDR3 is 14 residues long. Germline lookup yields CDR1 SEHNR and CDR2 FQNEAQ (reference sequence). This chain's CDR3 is CASGSSGAQETQYF. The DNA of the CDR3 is TGTGCCAGCGGGTCATCGGGGGCGCAAGAGACCCAGTACTTC.

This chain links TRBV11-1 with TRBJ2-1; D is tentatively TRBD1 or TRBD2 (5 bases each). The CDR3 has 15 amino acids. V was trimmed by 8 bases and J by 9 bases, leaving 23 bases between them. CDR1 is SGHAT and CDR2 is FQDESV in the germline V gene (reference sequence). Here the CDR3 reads CASSPLAERGVEQFF. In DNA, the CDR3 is TGTGCCAGCTCCCCTCTTGCGGAGAGGGGCGTTGAGCAGTTCTTC.

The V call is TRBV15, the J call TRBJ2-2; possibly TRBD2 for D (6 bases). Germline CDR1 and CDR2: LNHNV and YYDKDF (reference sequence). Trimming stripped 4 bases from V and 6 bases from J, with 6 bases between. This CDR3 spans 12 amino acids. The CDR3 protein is CATSTGAGELFF. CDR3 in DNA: TGTGCCACCAGCACGGGAGCCGGGGAGCTGTTTTTT.

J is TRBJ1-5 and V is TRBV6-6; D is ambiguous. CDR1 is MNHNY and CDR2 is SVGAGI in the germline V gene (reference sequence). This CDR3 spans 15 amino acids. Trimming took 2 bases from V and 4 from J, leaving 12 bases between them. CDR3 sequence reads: CASSYIRGANQPQHF. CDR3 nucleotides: TGTGCCAGCAGTTACATACGAGGAGCGAATCAGCCCCAGCATTTT.

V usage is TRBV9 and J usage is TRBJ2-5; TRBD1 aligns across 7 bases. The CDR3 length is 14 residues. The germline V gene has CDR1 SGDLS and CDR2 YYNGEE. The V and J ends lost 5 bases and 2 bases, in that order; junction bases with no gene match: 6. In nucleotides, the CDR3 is TGTGCCAGCAGTGACCAACAGGGGCAAGAGACCCAGTACTTC. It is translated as CASSDQQGQETQYF.

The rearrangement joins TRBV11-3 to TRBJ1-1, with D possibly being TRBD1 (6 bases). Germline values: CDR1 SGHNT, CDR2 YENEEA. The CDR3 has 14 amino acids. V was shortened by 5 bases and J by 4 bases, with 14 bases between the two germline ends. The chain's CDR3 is CASSATNRATEAFF. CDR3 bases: TGTGCCAGCAGCGCAACAAACAGGGCCACTGAAGCTTTCTTT. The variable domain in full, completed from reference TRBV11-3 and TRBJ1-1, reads EAGVVQSPRYKIIEKKQPVAFWCNPISGHNTLYWYLQNLGQGPELLIRYENEEAVDDSQLPKDRFSAERLKGVDSTLKIQPAELGDSAVYLCASSATNRATEAFFGQGTRLTVV.

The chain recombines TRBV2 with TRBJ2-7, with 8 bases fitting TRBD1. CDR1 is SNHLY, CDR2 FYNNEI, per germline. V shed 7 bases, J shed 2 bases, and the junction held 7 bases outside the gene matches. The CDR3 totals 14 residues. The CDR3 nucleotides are TGTGCCAGCACAGGGCAGGGGGCTCCCTACGAGCAGTACTTC. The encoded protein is CASTGQGAPYEQYF.

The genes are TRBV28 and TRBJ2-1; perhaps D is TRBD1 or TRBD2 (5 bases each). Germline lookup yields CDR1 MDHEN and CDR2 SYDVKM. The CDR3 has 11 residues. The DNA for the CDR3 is TGTGCGATAGGGAGAGGGGCTGAGCAGTTCTTC. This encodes CAIGRGAEQFF.

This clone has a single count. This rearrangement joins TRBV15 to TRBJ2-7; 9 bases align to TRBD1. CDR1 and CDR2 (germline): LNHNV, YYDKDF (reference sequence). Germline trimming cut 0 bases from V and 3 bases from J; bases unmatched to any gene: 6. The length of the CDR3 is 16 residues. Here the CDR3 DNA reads TGTGCCACCAGCAGAGAGGGGACAGGGCTCGGCTACGAGCAGTACTTC. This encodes CATSREGTGLGYEQYF. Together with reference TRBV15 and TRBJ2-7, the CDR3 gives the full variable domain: DAMVIQNPRYQVTQFGKPVTLSCSQTLNHNVMYWYQQKSSQAPKLLFHYYDKDFNNEADTPDNFQSRRPNTSFCFLDIRSPGLGDTAMYLCATSREGTGLGYEQYFGPGTRLTVT.

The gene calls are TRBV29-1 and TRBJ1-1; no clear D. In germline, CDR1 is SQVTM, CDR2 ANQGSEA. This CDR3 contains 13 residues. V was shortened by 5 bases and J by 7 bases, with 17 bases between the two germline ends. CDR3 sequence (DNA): TGCAGCGTTTTATGGAGGTTCGGTGGTGAAGCTTTCTTT. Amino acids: CSVLWRFGGEAFF.

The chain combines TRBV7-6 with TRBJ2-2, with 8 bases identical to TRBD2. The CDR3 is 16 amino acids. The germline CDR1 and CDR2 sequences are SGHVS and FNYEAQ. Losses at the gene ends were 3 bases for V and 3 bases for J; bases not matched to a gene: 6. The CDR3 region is CASSFTGGPDTGELFF. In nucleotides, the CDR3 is TGTGCCAGCAGCTTTACGGGAGGGCCCGACACCGGGGAGCTGTTTTTT. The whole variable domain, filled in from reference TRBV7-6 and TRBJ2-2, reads GAGVSQSPRYKVTKRGQDVALRCDPISGHVSLYWYRQALGQGPEFLTYFNYEAQQDKSGLPNDRFSAERPEGSISTLTIQRTEQRDSAMYRCASSFTGGPDTGELFFGEGSRLTVL.

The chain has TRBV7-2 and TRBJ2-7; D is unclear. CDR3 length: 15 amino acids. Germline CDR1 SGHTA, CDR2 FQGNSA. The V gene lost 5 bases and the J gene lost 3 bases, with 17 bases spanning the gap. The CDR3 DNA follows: TGTGCCAGCAGCCTAACAGACGGGTTTCGCTACGAGCAGTACTTC. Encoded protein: CASSLTDGFRYEQYF. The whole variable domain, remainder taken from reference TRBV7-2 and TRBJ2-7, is GAGVSQSPSNKVTEKGKDVELRCDPISGHTALYWYRQSLGQGLEFLIYFQGNSAPDKSGLPSDRFSAERTGGSVSTLTIQRTQQEDSAVYLCASSLTDGFRYEQYFGPGTRLTVT.

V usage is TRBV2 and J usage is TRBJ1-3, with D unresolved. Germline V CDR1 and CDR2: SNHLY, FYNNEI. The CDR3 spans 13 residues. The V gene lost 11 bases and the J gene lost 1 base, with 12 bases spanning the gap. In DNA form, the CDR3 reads TGTGCCGGCCGAATGGGGTCTGGAAACACCATATATTTT. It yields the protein CAGRMGSGNTIYF. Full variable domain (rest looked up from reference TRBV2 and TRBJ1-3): EPEVTQTPSHQVTQMGQEVILRCVPISNHLYFYWYRQILGQKVEFLVSFYNNEISEKSEIFDDQFSVERPDGSNFTLKIRSTKLEDSAMYFCAGRMGSGNTIYFGEGSWLTVV.

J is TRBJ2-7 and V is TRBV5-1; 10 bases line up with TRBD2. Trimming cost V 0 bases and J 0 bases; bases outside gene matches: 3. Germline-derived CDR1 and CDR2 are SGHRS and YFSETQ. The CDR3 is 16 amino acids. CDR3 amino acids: CASSLGQREGSYEQYF. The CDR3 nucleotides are TGCGCCAGCAGCTTGGGCCAGCGGGAGGGCTCCTACGAGCAGTACTTC.

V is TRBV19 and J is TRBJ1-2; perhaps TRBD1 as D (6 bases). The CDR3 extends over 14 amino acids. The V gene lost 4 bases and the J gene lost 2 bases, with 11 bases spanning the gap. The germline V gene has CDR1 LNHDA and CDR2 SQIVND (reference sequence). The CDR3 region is CASSNRDPNYGYTF. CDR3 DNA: TGTGCCAGTAGTAACAGGGATCCCAACTATGGCTACACCTTC.

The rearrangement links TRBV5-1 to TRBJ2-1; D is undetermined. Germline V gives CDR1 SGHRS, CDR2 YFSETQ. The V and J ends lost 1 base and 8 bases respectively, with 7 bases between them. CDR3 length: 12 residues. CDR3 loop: CASSLYGYEQFF. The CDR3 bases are TGCGCCAGCAGCTTGTATGGGTATGAGCAGTTCTTC. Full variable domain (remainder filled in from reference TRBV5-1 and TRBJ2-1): KAGVTQTPRYLIKTRGQQVTLSCSPISGHRSVSWYQQTPGQGLQFLFEYFSETQRNKGNFPGRFSGRQFSNSRSEMNVSTLELGDSALYLCASSLYGYEQFFGPGTRLTVL.

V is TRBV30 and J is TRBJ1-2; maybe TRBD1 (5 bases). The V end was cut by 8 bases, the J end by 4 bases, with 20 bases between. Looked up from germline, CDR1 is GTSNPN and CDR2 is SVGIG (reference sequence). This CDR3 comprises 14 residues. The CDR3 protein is CAHNTRDGRYGYTF. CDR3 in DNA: TGTGCCCATAACACCCGGGACGGTCGCTATGGCTACACCTTC.

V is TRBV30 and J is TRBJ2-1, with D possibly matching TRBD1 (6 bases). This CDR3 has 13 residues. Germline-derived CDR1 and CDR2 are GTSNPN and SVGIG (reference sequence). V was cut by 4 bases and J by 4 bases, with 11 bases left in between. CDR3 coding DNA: TGTGCCTGGACAGGGGATCCTTACAATGAGCAGTTCTTC. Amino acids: CAWTGDPYNEQFF.

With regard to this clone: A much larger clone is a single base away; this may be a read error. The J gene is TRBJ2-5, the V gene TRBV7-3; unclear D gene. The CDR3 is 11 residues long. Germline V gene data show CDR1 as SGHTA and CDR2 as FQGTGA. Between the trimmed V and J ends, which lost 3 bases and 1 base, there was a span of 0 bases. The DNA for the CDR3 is TGTGCCAGCAGCTTCCAAGAGACCCAGTACTTC. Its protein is CASSFQETQYF.